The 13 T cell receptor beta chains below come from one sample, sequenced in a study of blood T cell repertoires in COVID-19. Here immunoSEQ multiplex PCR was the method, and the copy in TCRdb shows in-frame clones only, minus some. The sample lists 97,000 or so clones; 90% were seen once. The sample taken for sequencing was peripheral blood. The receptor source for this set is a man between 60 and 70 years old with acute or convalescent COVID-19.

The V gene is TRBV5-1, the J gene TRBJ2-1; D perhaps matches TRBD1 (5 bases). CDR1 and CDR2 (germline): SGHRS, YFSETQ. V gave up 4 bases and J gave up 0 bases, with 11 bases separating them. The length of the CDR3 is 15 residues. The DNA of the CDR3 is TGCGCCAGCAGCCCGACAGCGACCTCCTACAATGAGCAGTTCTTC. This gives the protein CASSPTATSYNEQFF.

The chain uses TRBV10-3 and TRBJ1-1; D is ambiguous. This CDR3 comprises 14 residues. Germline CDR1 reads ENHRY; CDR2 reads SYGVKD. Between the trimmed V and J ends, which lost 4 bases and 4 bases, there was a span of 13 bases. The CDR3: CAISGTSTSTEAFF. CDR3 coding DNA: TGTGCCATCAGTGGGACTTCCACCAGCACTGAAGCTTTCTTT.

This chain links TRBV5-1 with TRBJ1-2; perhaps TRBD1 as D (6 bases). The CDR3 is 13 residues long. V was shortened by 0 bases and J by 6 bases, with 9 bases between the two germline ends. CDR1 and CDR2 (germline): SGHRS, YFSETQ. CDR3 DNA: TGCGCCAGCAGCTTGGGGGACACGGATGGCTACACCTTC. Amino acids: CASSLGDTDGYTF.

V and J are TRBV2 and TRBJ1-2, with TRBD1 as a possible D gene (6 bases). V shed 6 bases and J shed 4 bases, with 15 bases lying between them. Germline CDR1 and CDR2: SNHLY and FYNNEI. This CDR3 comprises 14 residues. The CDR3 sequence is CASSHREHAYGYTF. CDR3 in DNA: TGTGCCAGCAGCCACAGGGAGCACGCCTATGGCTACACCTTC.

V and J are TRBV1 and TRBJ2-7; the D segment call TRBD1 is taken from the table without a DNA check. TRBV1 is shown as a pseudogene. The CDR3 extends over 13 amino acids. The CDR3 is CTSSQGDRGEQYV. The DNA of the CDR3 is TGCACCAGCAGCCAAGGGGACAGGGGTGAGCAGTACGTC.

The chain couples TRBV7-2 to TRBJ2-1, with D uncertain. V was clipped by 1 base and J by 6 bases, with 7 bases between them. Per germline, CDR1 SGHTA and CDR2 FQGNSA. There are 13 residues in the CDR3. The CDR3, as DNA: TGTGCCAGCAGCTTAGAGAGAGGCAATGAGCAGTTCTTC. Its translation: CASSLERGNEQFF. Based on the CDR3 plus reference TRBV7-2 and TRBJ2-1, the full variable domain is GAGVSQSPSNKVTEKGKDVELRCDPISGHTALYWYRQSLGQGLEFLIYFQGNSAPDKSGLPSDRFSAERTGGSVSTLTIQRTQQEDSAVYLCASSLERGNEQFFGPGTRLTVL.

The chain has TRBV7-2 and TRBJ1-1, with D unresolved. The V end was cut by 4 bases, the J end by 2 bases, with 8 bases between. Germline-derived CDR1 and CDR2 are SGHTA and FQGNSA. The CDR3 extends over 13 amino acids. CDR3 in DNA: TGTGCCAGCAGCTCAGGTCACAACACTGAAGCTTTCTTT. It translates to CASSSGHNTEAFF.

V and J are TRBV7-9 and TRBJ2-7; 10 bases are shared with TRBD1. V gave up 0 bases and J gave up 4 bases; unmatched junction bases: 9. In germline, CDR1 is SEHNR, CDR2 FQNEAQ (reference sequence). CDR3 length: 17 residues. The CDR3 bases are TGTGCCAGCAGCTTAGCCCTTACTGGGACAGGGGTTTACGAGCAGTACTTC. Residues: CASSLALTGTGVYEQYF.

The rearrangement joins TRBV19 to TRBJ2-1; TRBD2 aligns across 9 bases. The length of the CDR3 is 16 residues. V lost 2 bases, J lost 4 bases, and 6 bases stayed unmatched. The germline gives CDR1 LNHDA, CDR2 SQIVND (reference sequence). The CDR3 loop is CASSIWSGGSYNEQFF. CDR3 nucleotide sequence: TGTGCCAGTAGTATATGGAGCGGGGGGTCGTACAATGAGCAGTTCTTC.

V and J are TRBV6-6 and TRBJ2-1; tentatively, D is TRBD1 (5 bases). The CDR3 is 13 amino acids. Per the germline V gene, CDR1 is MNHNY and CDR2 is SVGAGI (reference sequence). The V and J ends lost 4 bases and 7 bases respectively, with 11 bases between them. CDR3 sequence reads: CASSSHDSNEQFF. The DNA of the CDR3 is TGTGCCAGCAGTTCTCACGACAGTAATGAGCAGTTCTTC.

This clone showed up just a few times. This chain's CDR3 is CASSLKVDEQFF. The CDR3 nucleotides read TGTGCCAGCAGCTTAAAAGTAGATGAGCAGTTCTTC. The chain couples TRBV7-9 to TRBJ2-1; D gene unclear. From germline, CDR1 is SEHNR and CDR2 FQNEAQ (reference sequence). The length of the CDR3 is 12 residues. The V end lost 2 bases, the J end lost 8 bases, and 7 bases lay between the germline ends.

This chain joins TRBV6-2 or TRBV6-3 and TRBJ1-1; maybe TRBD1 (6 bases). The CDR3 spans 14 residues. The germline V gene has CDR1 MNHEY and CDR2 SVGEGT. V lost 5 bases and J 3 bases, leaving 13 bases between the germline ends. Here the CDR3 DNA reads TGTGCCAGCAGTATAAAACAGGGTCACACTGAAGCTTTCTTT. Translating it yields CASSIKQGHTEAFF.

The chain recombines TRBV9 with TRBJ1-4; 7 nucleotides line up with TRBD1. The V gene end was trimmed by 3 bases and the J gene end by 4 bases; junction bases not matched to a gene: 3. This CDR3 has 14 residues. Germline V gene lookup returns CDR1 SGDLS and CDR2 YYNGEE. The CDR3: CASSADRVNEKLFF. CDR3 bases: TGTGCCAGCAGCGCCGACAGGGTTAATGAAAAACTGTTTTTT.